Below are 6 T cell receptor beta chains sequenced from a single sample in a study of CD8+CD57+ T cells in acquired aplastic anemia. TCR beta VDJ combinations and CDR3 sequences were profiled from genomic DNA. MiXCR, applied by TCRdb to the reads, yields one record per CDR3 protein. The table has just over 450,000 distinct CDR3 sequences, approximately 33% seen once. CD8+CD57+ cell expansion, shown by flow cytometry, had occurred in the patients selected for sequencing. The material sequenced was sorted CD4+, CD8+, or CD8+CD57+ T cells (not recorded which) from PBMCs. Receptor source: a human donor with aplastic anemia.

This clonotype has at least ten counts. This chain uses TRBV20-1 with TRBJ1-2; D is perhaps TRBD1 (5 bases). Trimming pared 3 bases from V and 5 bases from J, leaving 31 bases between. The germline CDR1 and CDR2 sequences are DFQATT and SNEGSKA (reference sequence). This CDR3 has 19 residues. The CDR3 is CSARTVVSRQTTTRYGYTF. The CDR3 nucleotides are TGCAGTGCTAGGACGGTGGTTAGTAGACAGACTACAACCCGATATGGCTACACCTTC.

This chain uses TRBV11-2 with TRBJ2-1; 7 nucleotides match TRBD2. Germline V lookup: CDR1 SGHAT, CDR2 FQNNGV. V was pared by 7 bases and J by 5 bases, with 14 bases of the junction left unmatched. The CDR3 length is 16 residues. The CDR3 protein is CASTRSWASGDNEQFF. The CDR3 DNA reads as TGTGCCAGCACCAGATCGTGGGCTAGCGGCGACAATGAGCAGTTCTTC.

V is TRBV7-4 and J is TRBJ1-2; TRBD1 matches 8 bases. The CDR3 contains 17 residues. The germline CDR1 and CDR2 sequences are SGHVT and SQSDAQ. V gave up 4 bases and J gave up 0 bases; unmatched junction bases: 10. For the CDR3, the DNA is TGTGCCAGCAGCTCCCGGGACAGGAGCCTTACTAACTATGGCTACACCTTC. Its translation: CASSSRDRSLTNYGYTF.

Many counts were recorded for this clonotype. The chain recombines TRBV10-3 with TRBJ1-4; no clear D gene. The CDR3 is 16 residues long. Germline V CDR1 and CDR2: ENHRY, SYGVKD. V lost 0 bases and J lost 5, with 13 bases in between. The CDR3 sequence: CAISESIGGYNEKLFF. CDR3 nucleotide sequence: TGTGCCATCAGTGAGTCGATTGGTGGCTACAATGAAAAACTGTTTTTT.

This clonotype occurred many times. The chain couples TRBV4-2 to TRBJ1-6, with 8 bases lining up with TRBD1. The germline V gene has CDR1 LGHNA and CDR2 YNFKEQ. The CDR3 length is 15 residues. The V gene end was trimmed by 0 bases and the J gene end by 9 bases; junction bases not matched to a gene: 4. As DNA, the CDR3 is TGTGCCAGCAGCCAAGATGCGACAGGGGTTTCACCCCTCCACTTT. This codes for CASSQDATGVSPLHF.

The chain couples TRBV2 to TRBJ1-2; no firm D call. V was cut by 6 bases and J by 6 bases, with 14 bases left in between. Germline V gene lookup returns CDR1 SNHLY and CDR2 FYNNEI. The CDR3 sequence is 13 residues long. The CDR3, as DNA: TGTGCCAGCAGGGAAATTGGAAGGGATGGCTACACCTTC. This sequence encodes CASREIGRDGYTF.